This is a list of T cell receptor beta chains from one sample in a study of naive and memory T cell subsets. TCRdb re-called the UMI-ligation and nested PCR reads with MiXCR, one entry per CDR3 protein. The table lists tens of thousands of distinct CDR3 sequences, around 6.5% of them singletons. The sample consisted of central memory CD4+ T cells from blood. These receptors were obtained from a human donor in good health. CDR3s include the opening cysteine and the closing phenylalanine or tryptophan. The order of the fields is V gene, clone size, D gene, J gene, CDR3 protein, CDR3 DNA. The D gene is left open where the match is weak. A clone size is listed for some rows: how often the clone was seen (once, few, many), or a class if it is expanded.

V: TRBV7-9
size: few
D: TRBD1
J: TRBJ1-1
CDR3: CASSLGTGGSVGGKAFF
DNA: TGTGCCAGCAGCTTGGGAACAGGGGGTTCGGTAGGGGGGAAAGCTTTCTTT

V: TRBV30
size: many
D: TRBD1
J: TRBJ2-5
CDR3: CAWSPDRGLRETQYF
DNA: TGTGCCTGGAGTCCGGACAGGGGGCTGCGGGAGACCCAGTACTTC

V: TRBV6-6
size: NA
D: NA
J: TRBJ2-5
CDR3: CASSYTVQETQYF
DNA: TGTGCCAGCAGTTACACGGTCCAAGAGACCCAGTACTTC

V: TRBV6-2/TRBV6-3
size: many
D: NA
J: TRBJ1-5
CDR3: CASSYYGNQPQHF
DNA: TGTGCCAGCAGTTACTATGGCAATCAGCCCCAGCATTTT

V: TRBV7-3
size: many
D: NA
J: TRBJ2-7
CDR3: CASSLTSIHEQYF
DNA: TGTGCCAGCAGTTTAACTAGCATCCACGAGCAGTACTTC

V: TRBV5-1
size: many
D: TRBD1
J: TRBJ2-7
CDR3: CASSLLTGAYEQYF
DNA: TGCGCCAGCAGCTTATTGACAGGGGCCTACGAGCAGTACTTC

V: TRBV4-3
size: many
D: NA
J: TRBJ2-1
CDR3: CASSQDQGGAGQFF
DNA: TGCGCCAGCAGCCAAGATCAAGGGGGGGCGGGGCAGTTCTTC

V: TRBV4-3
size: few
D: TRBD1
J: TRBJ1-3
CDR3: CASSQDYRGGNTIYF
DNA: TGCGCCAGCAGCCAAGACTACAGGGGTGGAAACACCATATATTTT

V: TRBV6-2/TRBV6-3
size: few
D: TRBD2
J: TRBJ2-1
CDR3: CATHLAGSSYNEQFF
DNA: TGTGCCACACATTTAGCGGGGAGCTCCTACAATGAGCAGTTCTTC

V: TRBV19
size: few
D: NA
J: TRBJ2-1
CDR3: CASRDINNEQFF
DNA: TGTGCCAGCCGGGACATAAACAATGAGCAGTTCTTC

V: TRBV7-2
size: many
D: NA
J: TRBJ2-7
CDR3: CASSEGASDYYEQYF
DNA: TGTGCCAGCAGCGAAGGGGCTAGCGATTACTACGAGCAGTACTTC

V: TRBV7-2
size: few
D: NA
J: TRBJ1-2
CDR3: CASSLGQGLAGYTF
DNA: TGTGCCAGCAGCTTAGGTCAGGGGCTTGCTGGCTACACCTTC

V: TRBV11-2
size: NA
D: NA
J: TRBJ2-1
CDR3: CASSFSKNEQFF
DNA: TGTGCCAGCAGCTTTTCCAAGAATGAGCAGTTCTTC

V: TRBV20-1
size: many
D: NA
J: TRBJ1-6
CDR3: CSARSVPTGGNSPLHF
DNA: TGCAGTGCTAGATCTGTTCCCACCGGGGGGAATTCACCCCTCCACTTT

V: TRBV12-3/TRBV12-4
size: few
D: TRBD2
J: TRBJ2-3
CDR3: CASSLAGGGWMEYF
DNA: TGTGCCAGCAGTTTGGCGGGGGGTGGTTGGATGGAGTATTTT

V: TRBV6-2/TRBV6-3
size: few
D: NA
J: TRBJ1-5
CDR3: CASSHPRLGQPQHF
DNA: TGTGCCAGCAGCCACCCACGGCTCGGGCAGCCCCAGCATTTT

V: TRBV7-2
size: many
D: NA
J: TRBJ2-5
CDR3: CASTESGLFQETQYF
DNA: TGTGCCAGCACCGAATCGGGGCTCTTTCAAGAGACCCAGTACTTC

V: TRBV6-4
size: many
D: NA
J: TRBJ2-7
CDR3: CASITGPSYEQYF
DNA: TGTGCCAGCATTACGGGGCCTTCCTACGAGCAGTACTTC

V: TRBV28
size: few
D: NA
J: TRBJ1-6
CDR3: CASSARRGPLHF
DNA: TGTGCCAGCAGTGCCCGCCGGGGGCCCCTCCACTTT

V: TRBV27
size: NA
D: NA
J: TRBJ2-7
CDR3: CASSLSRTPLEQYF
DNA: TGTGCCAGCAGTTTATCGCGAACCCCGCTCGAGCAGTACTTC

V: TRBV29-1
size: many
D: NA
J: TRBJ1-1
CDR3: CSVVEVGAFF
DNA: TGCAGCGTTGTCGAAGTTGGGGCTTTCTTT

V: TRBV28
size: NA
D: NA
J: TRBJ2-3
CDR3: CASSSSSTDTQYF
DNA: TGTGCCAGCAGTTCTTCTAGCACAGATACGCAGTATTTT

V: TRBV2
size: many
D: TRBD1
J: TRBJ1-2
CDR3: CASRVDRGYNYGYTF
DNA: TGTGCCAGCAGAGTCGACAGGGGTTATAACTATGGCTACACCTTC

V: TRBV23-1
size: many
D: TRBD2
J: TRBJ2-5
CDR3: CASSQLRLAGAGVIETQYF
DNA: TGCGCCAGCAGCCAACTTCGACTAGCGGGAGCGGGGGTCATAGAGACCCAGTACTTC

V: TRBV28
size: many
D: NA
J: TRBJ1-5
CDR3: CASSLPIGRPQHF
DNA: TGTGCCAGCAGTTTGCCCATAGGGAGGCCCCAGCATTTT

V: TRBV19
size: many
D: TRBD2
J: TRBJ2-1
CDR3: CASKRVSGGPSYNEQFF
DNA: TGTGCCAGTAAACGTGTCAGCGGGGGGCCCTCCTACAATGAGCAGTTCTTC

V: TRBV2
size: many
D: NA
J: TRBJ1-1
CDR3: CASSAGVGGTEAFF
DNA: TGTGCCAGCAGTGCAGGGGTTGGCGGGACTGAAGCTTTCTTT

V: TRBV27
size: many
D: NA
J: TRBJ1-4
CDR3: CASSPRRAGTNEKLFF
DNA: TGTGCCAGCAGTCCGAGGAGGGCCGGCACTAATGAAAAACTGTTTTTT

V: TRBV10-3
size: few
D: NA
J: TRBJ2-3
CDR3: CAISEEGDTQYF
DNA: TGTGCCATCAGTGAAGAGGGAGATACGCAGTATTTT

V: TRBV6-6
size: NA
D: NA
J: TRBJ2-3
CDR3: CASSSRQGTDTQYF
DNA: TGTGCCAGCAGTTCCAGACAGGGCACAGATACGCAGTATTTT

V: TRBV4-2
size: many
D: NA
J: TRBJ1-5
CDR3: CASSQVKTGSNQPQHF
DNA: TGTGCCAGCAGCCAGGTTAAGACGGGGAGCAATCAGCCCCAGCATTTT

V: TRBV20-1
size: NA
D: NA
J: TRBJ2-5
CDR3: CSAKGHKETQYF
DNA: TGCAGTGCTAAAGGACACAAGGAGACCCAGTACTTC

V: TRBV27
size: few
D: NA
J: TRBJ2-1
CDR3: CASSYLTSRGLEQFF
DNA: TGTGCCAGCAGTTACTTGACTAGTAGGGGGCTTGAGCAGTTCTTC

V: TRBV20-1
size: NA
D: NA
J: TRBJ2-3
CDR3: CSAKSALADTQYF
DNA: TGCAGTGCTAAGTCAGCTCTGGCAGATACGCAGTATTTT

V: TRBV24-1
size: NA
D: TRBD1
J: TRBJ2-5
CDR3: CATSDGQERETQYF
DNA: TGTGCCACCAGCGACGGACAGGAGAGGGAGACCCAGTACTTC